This T cell receptor beta chain was recorded in a study of OX40 agonist ivuxolimab in advanced cancers. TCRdb's table, derived via immunoSEQ multiplex PCR, lists solely in-frame clones and lacks some. The repertoire includes just under 85,000 clones, roughly 85% of them detected once, and 0.75% to 0.85% sits in the top ten. A history of autoimmune disease or systemic immunosuppression excluded patients. The CDR3 is 15 amino acids. Germline CDR1 and CDR2: SGHRS and YFSETQ. J gave up 3 bases and V 4 bases, and 4 bases lay outside the gene matches. V usage is TRBV5-1 and J usage is TRBJ1-2, with 12 bases aligning to TRBD1. The sequenced sample was CD4+ or CD8+ T cells sorted from blood, obtained in a trial of the OX40 agonist ivuxolimab. This sequence originates from an adult with an advanced solid tumor such as melanoma, head and neck, liver or kidney cancer. Written as DNA, the CDR3 is TGCGCCAGCAGCATGGGACAGGGGGCTTACTATGGCTACACCTTC. Amino acid sequence: CASSMGQGAYYGYTF.